This T cell receptor beta chain was observed in a study of cytomegalovirus exposure and HLA in healthy donors. Regarding donors, all were healthy bone marrow donors. The CDR3 contains 13 residues. Germline CDR1 is SGHRS and CDR2 is YFSETQ. Trimming took 4 bases from V and 4 from J; bases not matched to a gene: 5. The study ran its PCR with 60 Vbeta and 13 Jbeta primers. Sequenced by immunoSEQ multiplex PCR; TCRdb stores in-frame clones only, minus some. Here the sample spans about 45,000 clones, approximately 47% being singletons. Comment on this clone: Its specificity is not known.

Study-wide results and limits: Looking again later, the authors saw that most CMV-associated TCR beta chains seemed HLA-restricted. At a 0.05 false discovery rate, a later analysis found about 17,000 TCR beta sequences to be associated with HLA alleles. Later analysis indicated greater clonal expansion among HLA-associated TCR beta chains than among equally common other chains.

The TCR sequence derives from a man aged 55 to 69 in good health and CMV-seronegative. This chain uses TRBV5-1 with TRBJ2-7; TRBD1 matches 7 bases. What was sequenced was PBMCs. This CDR3 reads CASSRGQSYEQYF. CDR3 nucleotide sequence: TGCGCCAGCAGCCGGGGACAGTCTTACGAGCAGTACTTC. Full variable domain (outside the CDR3, taken from reference TRBV5-1 and TRBJ2-7): KAGVTQTPRYLIKTRGQQVTLSCSPISGHRSVSWYQQTPGQGLQFLFEYFSETQRNKGNFPGRFSGRQFSNSRSEMNVSTLELGDSALYLCASSRGQSYEQYFGPGTRLTVT.